This T cell receptor (beta chain) is from a study of T cell responses to AZD1222 COVID-19 vaccine (dated by TCRdb to the early 2020s). Context from the whole study: AZD1222 recipients whose second dose came at about 4 weeks and those whose second dose came at about 12 weeks were combined into one group, since spike-specific TCR depth and breadth did not differ between the two schedules. A total of 230 or so trial participants underwent TCR sequencing, of whom about 210 received two doses of AZD1222 and some 26 received two doses of the MenACWY control vaccine. Trial participants were enrolled by age into 18-55, 56-69 and 70-plus year subgroups, with roughly 150, 30 and 60 TCR-sequenced participants respectively. The research as a whole found: Participants were mostly white British and included more females than males, and it was suggested by the authors that clonal diversity may have been underestimated. The whole spike protein was spanned by vaccine-associated CD4 TCRs, and dominant responses were seen in regions 160-218 and 743-854. Because no day 14 peak-response samples were available, repertoires were characterized only after the peak T cell response. In the small 56-69-year group, the increase in depth fell short of significance, most likely because of low power. Epitopes outside the regions mutated in the B.1.351 and B.1.1.7 variants were reportedly recognized by nearly half of the unique spike-specific TCRs. Conclusions about previously exposed vaccinees were limited because only 5 or 6 AZD1222 recipients were SARS-CoV-2 seropositive at baseline. Spike-specific TCR breadth and depth rose significantly after two AZD1222 doses compared with day 0 and with MenACWY recipients.

The CDR3 regions of human TCRbeta chains were analyzed by immunosequencing. Regarding the original processing steps: Repertoire TCRs were matched against a reference library of SARS-CoV-2-specific TCRs generated with the MIRA antigen-specificity platform. Breadth was defined as the fraction of unique TCRs that were SARS-CoV-2-associated, and depth was defined as the fraction of total T cells that were SARS-CoV-2-associated. Using the MIRA data, each spike-specific TCR was mapped to the spike region that the TCR reacts to and placed in a CD4 or CD8 class. Log10-transformed breadth and depth values were compared by one-way ANOVA with Sidak's multiple comparisons tests. TCRdb provides this immuneACCESS table in a form limited to in-frame rearrangements. Some clones are lacking; in checked studies, under half of them reflect an unresolved V gene, and why the rest are absent is not known. Clone size and the V and J calls come from that table; the DNA yielded D and trimming. The sample table records approximately 140,000 clones; 92% of these occur just once. Approximately 3.4% of the sample belongs to the ten largest clones.

The sample holds one count of this clone. No cognate antigen has been identified for it. One base away there is no much larger clone; base qualities are not given. Reading the label with the study, this specimen's time point is: baseline before first vaccination. Vaccinee samples were obtained from the UK trials COV001 and COV002, which included a single-blind randomized controlled phase 2/3 trial of AZD1222 (ChAdOx1 nCoV-19) in healthy adults. For TCRbeta chain sequencing, PBMC samples from trial participants were taken at day 0 and at day 28 after the second dose. The sequence derives from an adult in good health. Sequencing was performed on peripheral blood, taken on day 0 of AZD1222 vaccination.

At the DNA level, the sequence is TGTGCCAGCAGTGAAGCGGTGGGACGGGGTAATTCACCCCTCCACTTT. This gives the protein CASSEAVGRGNSPLHF. This chain is built from TRBV6-1 and TRBJ1-6; a tentative D call is TRBD1 (5 bases match). Measured from the cysteine to the phenylalanine, the CDR3 is 16 residues long. The read is trimmed to its CDR3 DNA, 48 bases read in frame from base 1. V is cut by 0 bases and J by 6 bases, and the space between the germline ends is 12 bases. The germline V gene yields MNHNS for CDR1 and SASEGT for CDR2.